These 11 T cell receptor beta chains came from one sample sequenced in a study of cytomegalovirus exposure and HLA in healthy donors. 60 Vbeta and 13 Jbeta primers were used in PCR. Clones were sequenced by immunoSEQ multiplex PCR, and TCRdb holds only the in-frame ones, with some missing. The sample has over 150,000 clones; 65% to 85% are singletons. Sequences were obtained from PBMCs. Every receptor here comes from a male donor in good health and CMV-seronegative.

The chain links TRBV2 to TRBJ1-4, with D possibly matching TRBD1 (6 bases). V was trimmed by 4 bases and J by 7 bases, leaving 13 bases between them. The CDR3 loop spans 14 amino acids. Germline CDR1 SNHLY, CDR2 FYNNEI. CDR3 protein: CASSAGQTVEKLFF. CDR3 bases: TGTGCCAGCAGTGCAGGACAGACGGTTGAAAAACTGTTTTTT.

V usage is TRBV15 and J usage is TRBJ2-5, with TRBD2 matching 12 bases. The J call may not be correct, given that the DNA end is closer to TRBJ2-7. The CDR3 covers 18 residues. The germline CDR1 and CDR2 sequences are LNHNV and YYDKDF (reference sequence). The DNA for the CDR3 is TGTGCCACCAGCAGAGGTCCTAGCGGGAGGGCCAAAACCTACGAGCAGTACTTC. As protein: CATSRGPSGRAKTYEQYF.

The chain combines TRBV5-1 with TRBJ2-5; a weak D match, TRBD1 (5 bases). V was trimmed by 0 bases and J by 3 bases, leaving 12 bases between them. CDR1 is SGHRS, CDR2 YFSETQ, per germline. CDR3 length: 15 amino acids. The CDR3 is CASSLVSGKEETQYF. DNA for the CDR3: TGCGCCAGCAGCTTGGTTTCAGGGAAGGAAGAGACCCAGTACTTC.

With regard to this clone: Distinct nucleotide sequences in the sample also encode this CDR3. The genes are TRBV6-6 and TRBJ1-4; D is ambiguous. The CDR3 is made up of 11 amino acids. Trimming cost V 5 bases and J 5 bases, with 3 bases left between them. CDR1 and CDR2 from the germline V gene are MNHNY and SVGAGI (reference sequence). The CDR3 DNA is TGTGCCAGCAGTCTCAATGAAAAACTGTTTTTT. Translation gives CASSLNEKLFF.

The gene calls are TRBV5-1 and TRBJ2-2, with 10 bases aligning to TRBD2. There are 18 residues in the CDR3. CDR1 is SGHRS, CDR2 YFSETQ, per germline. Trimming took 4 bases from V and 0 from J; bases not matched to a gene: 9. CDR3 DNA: TGCGCCAGCAGCCCCCCGGGAGCGGGAGGGCCGAACACCGGGGAGCTGTTTTTT. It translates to CASSPPGAGGPNTGELFF.

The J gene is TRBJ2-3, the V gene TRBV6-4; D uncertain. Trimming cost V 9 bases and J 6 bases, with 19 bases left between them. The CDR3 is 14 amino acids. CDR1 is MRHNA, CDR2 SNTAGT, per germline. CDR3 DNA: TGTGCCAGGACTTGGGTCCCCATCATCGATACGCAGTATTTT. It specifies CARTWVPIIDTQYF.

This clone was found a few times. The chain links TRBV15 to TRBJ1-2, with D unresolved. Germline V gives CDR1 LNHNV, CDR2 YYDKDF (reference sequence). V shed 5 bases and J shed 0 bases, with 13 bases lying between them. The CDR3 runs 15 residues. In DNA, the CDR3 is TGTGCCACCAGCGCGATGGGCGCCTCTAACTATGGCTACACCTTC. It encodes CATSAMGASNYGYTF.

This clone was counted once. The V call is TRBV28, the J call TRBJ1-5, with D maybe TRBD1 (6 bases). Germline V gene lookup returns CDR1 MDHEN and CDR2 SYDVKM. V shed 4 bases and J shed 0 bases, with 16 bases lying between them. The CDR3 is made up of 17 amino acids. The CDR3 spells CASSSFLGQPSNQPQHF. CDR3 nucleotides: TGTGCCAGCAGTTCATTTCTAGGACAGCCTAGCAATCAGCCCCAGCATTTT. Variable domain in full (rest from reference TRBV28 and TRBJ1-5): DVKVTQSSRYLVKRTGEKVFLECVQDMDHENMFWYRQDPGLGLRLIYFSYDVKMKEKGDIPEGYSVSREKKERFSLILESASTNQTSMYLCASSSFLGQPSNQPQHFGDGTRLSIL.

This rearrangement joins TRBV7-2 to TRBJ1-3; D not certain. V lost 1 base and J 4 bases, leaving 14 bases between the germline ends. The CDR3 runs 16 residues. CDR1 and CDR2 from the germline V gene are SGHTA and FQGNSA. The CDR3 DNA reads TGTGCCAGCAGCTTAGGCCACAAAACCACGGGAAACACCATATATTTT. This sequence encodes CASSLGHKTTGNTIYF.

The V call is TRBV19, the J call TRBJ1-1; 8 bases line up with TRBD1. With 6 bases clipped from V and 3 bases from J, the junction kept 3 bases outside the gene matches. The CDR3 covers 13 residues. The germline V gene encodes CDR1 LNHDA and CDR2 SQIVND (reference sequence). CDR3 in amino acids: CASRPDRDTEAFF. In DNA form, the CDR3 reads TGTGCCAGTAGACCGGACAGGGACACTGAAGCTTTCTTT.

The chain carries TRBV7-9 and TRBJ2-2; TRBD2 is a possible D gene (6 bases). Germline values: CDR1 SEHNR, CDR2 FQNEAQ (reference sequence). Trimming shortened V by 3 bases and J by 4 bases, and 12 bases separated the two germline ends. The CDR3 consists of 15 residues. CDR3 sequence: CASSFDGGITGELFF. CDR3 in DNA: TGTGCCAGCAGCTTTGATGGGGGGATCACCGGGGAGCTGTTTTTT.